This is a list of T cell receptor beta chains from one sample in a study of vaccination effects on CD4 cells after COVID-19. Their target antigens are unknown. Clones were sequenced by immunoSEQ multiplex PCR, and TCRdb holds only the in-frame ones, with some missing. The sample includes around 66,000 clones, roughly 81% seen only once; the top ten take under 2.5%. Source: CD4+ T cells from PBMCs cultured without peptide, taken after COVID-19 vaccination. The origin of the receptors is a human donor who received a COVID-19 vaccine. CDR3s include the opening cysteine and the closing phenylalanine or tryptophan. The order of the fields is clone size, V gene, D gene, J gene, CDR3 DNA, CDR3 protein. D genes are given only for firm matches. Clone size is stated in some rows and not others, as once, few, many or a class when expanded.

>NA|TRBV18|TRBD1|TRBJ1-4
TGTGCCAGCTCACGGGACAGGCCTAATGAAAAACTGTTTTTT
CASSRDRPNEKLFF
>NA|TRBV7-9|TRBD1|TRBJ1-2
TGTGCCAGCAGCCCGGTAGCAGGGGGTCCTGGCTACACCTTC
CASSPVAGGPGYTF
>NA|TRBV28|NA|TRBJ2-5
TGTGCCAGCAGTTTAGGTACAGGTAGGGGCCCTAGCTTTCGAGAGACCCAGTACTTC
CASSLGTGRGPSFRETQYF
>few|TRBV13|TRBD1|TRBJ2-2
TGTGCCAGCAGCGCTAGCGACAGGGGGCGAAACACCGGGGAGCTGTTTTTT
CASSASDRGRNTGELFF
>NA|TRBV9|TRBD1|TRBJ2-2
TGTGCCAGCAGCGCCAACTTAGGACAGGGGGCGACCGGGGAGCTGTTTTTT
CASSANLGQGATGELFF
>NA|TRBV2|NA|TRBJ1-2
TGTGCCAGCAGTGAAATAGCAAACTATGGCTACACCTTC
CASSEIANYGYTF
>once|TRBV5-1|NA|TRBJ1-1
TGCGCCAGCAGCTCAAACACGGGCGGCACTGAAGCTTTCTTT
CASSSNTGGTEAFF
>NA|TRBV5-5|TRBD1|TRBJ2-5
TGTGCCAGCAGCTTCCGGACAGGGGGATTCGGGGAGACCCAGTACTTC
CASSFRTGGFGETQYF
>NA|TRBV28|NA|TRBJ2-1
TGTGCCAGCAGTTTACTCGGATGGGATGAGCAGTTCTTC
CASSLLGWDEQFF
>NA|TRBV9|NA|TRBJ2-2
TGTGCCAGCAGCGTAGGTTTCAGGGAAAACACCGGGGAGCTGTTTTTT
CASSVGFRENTGELFF
>NA|TRBV3-1/TRBV3-2|NA|TRBJ2-5
TGTGCCAGCACCTTTATGAATGCGAAAGAGACCCAGTACTTC
CASTFMNAKETQYF
>NA|TRBV3-1/TRBV3-2|TRBD1|TRBJ2-3
TGTGCCAGCACCCGGACAGGGAGCACAGATACGCAGTATTTT
CASTRTGSTDTQYF
>few|TRBV3-1/TRBV3-2|TRBD1|TRBJ2-2
TGTGCCAGCAGCATCGGGACAGGGGACCTCCTGTTTTTT
CASSIGTGDLLFF
>NA|TRBV18|NA|TRBJ2-2
TGTGCCAGCTCACAGTCCAGGGGCGACACCGGGGAGCTGTTTTTT
CASSQSRGDTGELFF
>few|TRBV18|NA|TRBJ1-1
TGTGCCAGCTCACAGGATTCCGGGGGTTGGGACACTGAAGCTTTCTTT
CASSQDSGGWDTEAFF
>NA|TRBV18|TRBD1|TRBJ2-5
TGTGCCAGTTCTACAGGGGGTTCAGGAGAGACCCAGTACTTC
CASSTGGSGETQYF
>NA|TRBV30|TRBD1|TRBJ1-1
TGTGCCTGGTCTGGACAGGGGAAACCTGAAGCTTTCTTT
CAWSGQGKPEAFF
>NA|TRBV6-2/TRBV6-3|TRBD2|TRBJ2-3
TGTGCCAGCAGTTACCGTAGCGGGGGGGCCGGAGATACGCAGTATTTT
CASSYRSGGAGDTQYF
>NA|TRBV19|TRBD1|TRBJ2-3
TGTGCCAGTAGGAACCGACAGGGCGGTTTGGCGGATACGCAGTATTTT
CASRNRQGGLADTQYF
>NA|TRBV24-1|TRBD1|TRBJ1-5
TGTGCCGCCGGGACAGGGGCTCAGCCCCAGCATTTT
CAAGTGAQPQHF
>NA|TRBV19|TRBD2|TRBJ2-1
TGTGCCAGTAGTTTGTCTAGCGGGGGGGCAGAGCAGTTCTTC
CASSLSSGGAEQFF
>few|TRBV2|TRBD1|TRBJ2-2
TGTGCCAGCAGCCCAGGGGGCCCCGGGGAGCTGTTTTTT
CASSPGGPGELFF
>few|TRBV3-1/TRBV3-2|TRBD1|TRBJ2-5
TGTGCCAGCAGCCAATCAGGACAGGGAGAGACCCAGTACTTC
CASSQSGQGETQYF
>NA|TRBV19|TRBD1|TRBJ1-2
TGTGCCAGTACTACGGGACAGGTTCCGCTTGCTAACTATGGCTACACCTTC
CASTTGQVPLANYGYTF
>NA|TRBV3-1/TRBV3-2|TRBD2|TRBJ2-5
TGTGCCAGCAGCCCTAGCGGGGAGGAAGAGACCCAGTACTTC
CASSPSGEEETQYF
>NA|TRBV29-1|NA|TRBJ2-5
TGCAGCGTCGAGGGAGGGGGGTTAGAGACCCAGTACTTC
CSVEGGGLETQYF
>NA|TRBV21-1|NA|TRBJ1-2
TGTGCCAGCAACGGACGGCTTCGAAACTATGGCTACACCTTC
CASNGRLRNYGYTF
>NA|TRBV6-1|NA|TRBJ1-3
TGTGCCAGCAGTGAACGGGTCTCTGGAAACACCATATATTTT
CASSERVSGNTIYF
>NA|TRBV7-2|NA|TRBJ1-1
TGTGCCAGCAGCTTAACAGTTTCTGAAGCTTTCTTT
CASSLTVSEAFF
>NA|TRBV9|NA|TRBJ2-1
TGTGCCAGCAGCGTGGGGGTAGGTGTGGGTGAGCAGTTCTTC
CASSVGVGVGEQFF
>NA|TRBV25-1|NA|TRBJ2-1
TGTGCCAGCGATGGAGGGGGGATAAATGAGCAGTTCTTC
CASDGGGINEQFF
>NA|TRBV3-1/TRBV3-2|NA|TRBJ1-1
TGTGCCAGCAGACAGAATGACAGGAACACTGAAGCTTTCTTT
CASRQNDRNTEAFF
>NA|TRBV21-1|NA|TRBJ2-5
TGTGCCAGCAGCGCCCCGGAGACAGTCCAAGAGACCCAGTACTTC
CASSAPETVQETQYF
>NA|TRBV7-2|NA|TRBJ2-2
TGTGCCAGCAGCTTAGGCTTAGGAAGGCAGGGGACCGGGGAGCTGTTTTTT
CASSLGLGRQGTGELFF
>NA|TRBV3-1/TRBV3-2|NA|TRBJ1-4
TGTGCCAGCAGCCAAGTAAAGGGAGGTGAAAAACTGTTTTTT
CASSQVKGGEKLFF
>NA|TRBV24-1|NA|TRBJ2-5
TGTGCCACCAGTGATTCGGTCGGACGAGAGACCCAGTACTTC
CATSDSVGRETQYF
>NA|TRBV24-1|TRBD1|TRBJ2-3
TGTGCCACCAGTGATTTGCAGAGGACAGGGGCAGATACGCAGTATTTT
CATSDLQRTGADTQYF
>NA|TRBV7-8|TRBD1|TRBJ1-1
TGTGCCAGCAGACCTACAGGGGCGATCACTGAAGCTTTCTTT
CASRPTGAITEAFF
>few|TRBV29-1|NA|TRBJ2-1
TGCAGCGGTCACAGGGACTATGAGCAGTTCTTC
CSGHRDYEQFF
>NA|TRBV6-5|NA|TRBJ1-5
TGTGCCAGCAGGCGGGACCAGGGAGGCCATCAGCCCCAGCATTTT
CASRRDQGGHQPQHF
>NA|TRBV4-3|NA|TRBJ2-2
TGCGCCAGCAGCCTTCCAGCCGGGCCGTTCTCCGGGGAGCTGTTTTTT
CASSLPAGPFSGELFF
>NA|TRBV9|NA|TRBJ2-1
TGTGCCAGCAGCCTTACTTCCATCGCCTACAATGAGCAGTTCTTC
CASSLTSIAYNEQFF
>once|TRBV27|NA|TRBJ2-1
TGTGCCAGCAGGAGGGGGGGGCCCGATAATGAGCAGTTCTTC
CASRRGGPDNEQFF